The 20 T cell receptor beta chains reported below all come from one sample, sequenced in a study of response to subunit inactivated influenza vaccine. TCRdb reprocessed the RT-PCR reads with MiXCR, giving one entry per CDR3 protein. The table shows about 300,000 distinct CDR3 sequences, with approximately 23% occurring only once. Sequencing used PBMCs from blood, obtained less than 22 months after vaccination. The receptors originated from a man aged 50 to 69 who received an inactivated influenza vaccine.

The gene calls are TRBV28 and TRBJ2-7; D is unresolved. The CDR3 runs to 12 residues. Germline lookup yields CDR1 MDHEN and CDR2 SYDVKM. V lost 7 bases, J lost 0 bases, and 7 bases lay in between. The CDR3 sequence: CASNVNSYEQYF. CDR3 DNA sequence: TGTGCCAGCAATGTCAACTCCTACGAGCAGTACTTC. Full variable domain (remainder filled in from reference TRBV28 and TRBJ2-7): DVKVTQSSRYLVKRTGEKVFLECVQDMDHENMFWYRQDPGLGLRLIYFSYDVKMKEKGDIPEGYSVSREKKERFSLILESASTNQTSMYLCASNVNSYEQYFGPGTRLTVT.

This clonotype was found a few times. The J gene is TRBJ2-1, the V gene TRBV7-9, with no clear D. Germline V CDR1 and CDR2: SEHNR, FQNEAQ (reference sequence). The V end lost 5 bases, the J end lost 7 bases, and 12 bases lay between the germline ends. This CDR3 comprises 13 residues. In DNA, the CDR3 is TGTGCCAGCAGCCCCTCCGACCCGAATGAGCAGTTCTTC. Translating it yields CASSPSDPNEQFF.

The chain combines TRBV5-1 with TRBJ1-2; weak D call: TRBD1 (5 bases). Germline lookup yields CDR1 SGHRS and CDR2 YFSETQ. The CDR3 has 12 residues. V gave up 0 bases and J gave up 8 bases, with 8 bases separating them. The CDR3 reads CASSLEWGGYTF. DNA of the CDR3: TGCGCCAGCAGCTTGGAATGGGGGGGCTACACCTTC.

This clonotype was counted only a few times. The chain is built from TRBV20-1 and TRBJ1-2; D is unclear. The V gene lost 0 bases and the J gene lost 5 bases, with 13 bases spanning the gap. The length of the CDR3 is 14 residues. CDR1 DFQATT and CDR2 SNEGSKA come from the germline V gene (reference sequence). The CDR3 loop is CSARDIGQSYGYTF. The CDR3 DNA is TGCAGTGCTAGAGATATAGGTCAGAGTTATGGCTACACCTTC.

This clonotype has a count of ten or more. V is TRBV20-1 and J is TRBJ1-6; D may be TRBD1 (6 bases). The germline V and J ends were trimmed by 0 bases and 7 bases, with 19 bases remaining between them. Germline-derived CDR1 and CDR2 are DFQATT and SNEGSKA (reference sequence). The CDR3 runs 17 residues. The CDR3 region has the DNA TGCAGTGCTAGAGATCTTGTTCAGGGGCCAGGGAATTCACCCCTCCACTTT. It yields the protein CSARDLVQGPGNSPLHF.

The CDR3 region has the DNA TGTGCCAGCAGCTTAGTACAGGAGGGCTACGAGCAGTACTTC. Protein product: CASSLVQEGYEQYF. The chain recombines TRBV7-6 with TRBJ2-7; possible D gene TRBD2, 6 bases. CDR3 length: 14 amino acids. CDR1 and CDR2 from the germline V gene are SGHVS and FNYEAQ. Trimming pared 1 base from V and 3 bases from J, leaving 10 bases between.

A few counts support this clonotype. This sequence joins TRBV6-2 or TRBV6-3 and TRBJ2-3, with 7 bases aligning to TRBD2. Per germline, CDR1 MNHEY and CDR2 SVGEGT. The CDR3 runs to 16 residues. The V segment lost 2 bases and the J segment 3 bases; nucleotides outside the gene matches: 8. The CDR3 here is CASSYPSGAPTDTQYF. The CDR3, as DNA: TGTGCCAGCAGTTACCCAAGCGGGGCCCCGACAGATACGCAGTATTTT.

This chain connects TRBV3-1 to TRBJ1-5; tentative D call: TRBD1 (6 bases). Between the trimmed V and J ends, which lost 3 bases and 1 base, there was a span of 13 bases. There are 16 residues in the CDR3. Germline V CDR1 and CDR2: LGHDT, YNNKEL (reference sequence). The CDR3 reads CASSQGTPASNQPQHF. The CDR3 nucleotides are TGTGCCAGCAGCCAGGGGACACCGGCCAGCAATCAGCCCCAGCATTTT.

V and J are TRBV29-1 and TRBJ2-2; 8 nucleotides match TRBD1. The V gene end was trimmed by 3 bases and the J gene end by 5 bases; junction bases not matched to a gene: 8. The CDR3 loop spans 15 amino acids. Germline V gives CDR1 SQVTM, CDR2 ANQGSEA. The CDR3 is CSVEWQGARTGELFF. The DNA for the CDR3 is TGCAGCGTTGAGTGGCAGGGGGCGAGAACCGGGGAGCTGTTTTTT.

The sample holds many counts of this clonotype. The rearrangement joins TRBV4-2 to TRBJ2-5; D unresolved. Between the trimmed V and J ends, which lost 2 bases and 2 bases, there was a span of 15 bases. The CDR3 is made up of 16 amino acids. Germline loops: CDR1 LGHNA, CDR2 YNFKEQ. As DNA, the CDR3 is TGTGCCAGCAGCCAAAACGGCGGCCATGTTCAAGAGACCCAGTACTTC. Protein sequence: CASSQNGGHVQETQYF.

The rearrangement joins TRBV29-1 to TRBJ1-6; tentatively, D is TRBD1 (5 bases). CDR1 and CDR2 from the germline V gene are SQVTM and ANQGSEA. Deletions cut 4 bases from V and 3 bases from J, with 22 bases between. This CDR3 region has 18 residues. The CDR3 is CSVGDPSKAGYYNSPLHF. CDR3 DNA sequence: TGCAGCGTTGGTGACCCTTCCAAGGCAGGGTACTATAATTCACCCCTCCACTTT. The complete variable domain, with remaining parts taken from reference TRBV29-1 and TRBJ1-6, reads SAVISQKPSRDICQRGTSLTIQCQVDSQVTMMFWYRQQPGQSLTLIATANQGSEATYESGFVIDKFPISRPNLTFSTLTVSNMSPEDSSIYLCSVGDPSKAGYYNSPLHFGNGTRLTVT.

In this sample, this clonotype turned up a few times. This chain uses TRBV20-1 with TRBJ2-7; tentatively, D is TRBD1 (6 bases). This CDR3 region has 14 residues. With 4 bases removed from V and 5 bases from J, the gap between germline ends came to 18 bases. Germline assignment: CDR1 DFQATT and CDR2 SNEGSKA (reference sequence). CDR3 amino acids: CSATSDSDRHEQYF. Written as DNA, the CDR3 is TGCAGTGCTACTTCGGACAGTGATCGCCACGAGCAGTACTTC.

The chain has TRBV20-1 and TRBJ2-1; D gene uncertain. Germline CDR1 DFQATT, CDR2 SNEGSKA (reference sequence). CDR3 size: 13 residues. Deletions cut 1 base from V and 1 base from J, with 5 bases between. CDR3 sequence (DNA): TGCAGTGCTAGAGGCCTATCCTACAATGAGCAGTTCTTC. It codes for CSARGLSYNEQFF.

This clonotype turned up a few times. The chain recombines TRBV20-1 with TRBJ2-7; TRBD2 is a possible D gene (5 bases). This CDR3 is 13 amino acids long. Germline assignment: CDR1 DFQATT and CDR2 SNEGSKA (reference sequence). V lost 3 bases, J lost 2 bases, and 11 bases lay in between. The CDR3 bases are TGCAGTGCTAGTCGAGCGGAAACCTACGAGCAGTACTTC. Protein product: CSASRAETYEQYF.

The chain employs TRBV5-5 and TRBJ1-2, with TRBD1 identical over 8 bases. CDR1 is SGHKS and CDR2 is YYEKEE in the germline V gene (reference sequence). Trimming cost V 6 bases and J 3 bases; bases outside gene matches: 7. The CDR3 contains 14 residues. Written as DNA, the CDR3 is TGTGCCAGCACCACGCAGGGGGCCCACTATGGCTACACCTTC. Amino acid sequence: CASTTQGAHYGYTF.

The chain has TRBV11-2 and TRBJ2-1; possibly TRBD1 or TRBD2 for D (5 bases each). The CDR3 sequence is 16 residues long. Trimming stripped 3 bases from V and 2 bases from J, with 14 bases between. Germline V CDR1 and CDR2: SGHAT, FQNNGV. CDR3 bases: TGTGCCAGCAGCTTGAATTTTGAGGGGACCTACAATGAGCAGTTCTTC. Amino acid sequence: CASSLNFEGTYNEQFF.

Written as DNA, the CDR3 is TGTGCCAGCAGCCCCAACACAGGGGCTGGGTATGGCTACACCTTC. Its translation: CASSPNTGAGYGYTF. This rearrangement joins TRBV11-2 to TRBJ1-2, with 7 nucleotides matching TRBD1. The CDR3 length is 15 residues. The ends lost 5 bases at V and 5 bases at J; junction bases unmatched: 11. Germline loops: CDR1 SGHAT, CDR2 FQNNGV.

There are a few counts of this clonotype. This chain uses TRBV7-9 with TRBJ1-5, with D perhaps matching TRBD1 (5 bases). Germline values: CDR1 SEHNR, CDR2 FQNEAQ (reference sequence). With 5 bases removed from V and 5 bases from J, the gap between germline ends came to 13 bases. CDR3 length: 14 amino acids. The chain's CDR3 is CASSKGYLDQPQHF. In DNA, the CDR3 is TGTGCCAGCAGCAAGGGGTATCTCGATCAGCCCCAGCATTTT.

This CDR3 reads CASSVGGRASYNEQFF. The CDR3 DNA sequence: TGTGCCAGCAGCGTGGGGGGGAGGGCCTCCTACAATGAGCAGTTCTTC. The chain is built from TRBV9 and TRBJ2-1; 7 nucleotides line up with TRBD2. Per the germline V gene, CDR1 is SGDLS and CDR2 is YYNGEE. V gave up 2 bases and J gave up 0 bases; unmatched junction bases: 5. The CDR3 contains 16 residues.

The rearrangement joins TRBV7-2 to TRBJ2-3; D remains ambiguous. This CDR3 is built from 13 residues. The germline CDR1 and CDR2 sequences are SGHTA and FQGNSA. V was shortened by 2 bases and J by 0 bases, with 3 bases between the two germline ends. CDR3 sequence reads: CASSLWSTDTQYF. The CDR3 DNA reads as TGTGCCAGCAGCTTATGGAGCACAGATACGCAGTATTTT.